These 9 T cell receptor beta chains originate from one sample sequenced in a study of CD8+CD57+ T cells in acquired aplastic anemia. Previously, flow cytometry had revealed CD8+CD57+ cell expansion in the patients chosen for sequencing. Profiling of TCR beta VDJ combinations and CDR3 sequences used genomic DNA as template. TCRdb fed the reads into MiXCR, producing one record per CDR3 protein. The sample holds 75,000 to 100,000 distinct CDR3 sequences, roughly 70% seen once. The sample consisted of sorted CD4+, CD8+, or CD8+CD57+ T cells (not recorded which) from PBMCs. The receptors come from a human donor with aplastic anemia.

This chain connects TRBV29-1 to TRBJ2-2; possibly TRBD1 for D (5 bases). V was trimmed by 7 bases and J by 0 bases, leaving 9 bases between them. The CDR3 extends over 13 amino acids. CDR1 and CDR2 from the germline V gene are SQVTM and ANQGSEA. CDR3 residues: CSADNANTGELFF. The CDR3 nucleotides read TGCAGCGCGGACAACGCGAACACCGGGGAGCTGTTTTTT.

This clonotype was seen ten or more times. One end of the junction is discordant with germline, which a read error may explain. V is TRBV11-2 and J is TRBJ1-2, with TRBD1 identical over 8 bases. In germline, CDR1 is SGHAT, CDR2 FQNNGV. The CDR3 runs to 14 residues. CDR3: CASSLDLGQGEGAF. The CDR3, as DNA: TGTGCCAGCAGCTTAGATCTAGGACAGGGTGAAGGCGCCTTC. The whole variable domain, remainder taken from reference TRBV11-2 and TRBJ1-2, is EAGVAQSPRYKIIEKRQSVAFWCNPISGHATLYWYQQILGQGPKLLIQFQNNGVVDDSQLPKDRFSAERLKGVDSTLKIQPAKLEDSAVYLCASSLDLGQGEGAFGSGTRLTVV.

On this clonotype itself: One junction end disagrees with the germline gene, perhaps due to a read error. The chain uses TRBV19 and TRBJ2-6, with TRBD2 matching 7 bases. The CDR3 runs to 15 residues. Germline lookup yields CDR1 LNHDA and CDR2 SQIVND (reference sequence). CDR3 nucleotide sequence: TGTGCCAGTAGGAGGGGAGGGTCTGGGGCCAACGTCTTGACTTTC. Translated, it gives CASRRGGSGANVLTF.

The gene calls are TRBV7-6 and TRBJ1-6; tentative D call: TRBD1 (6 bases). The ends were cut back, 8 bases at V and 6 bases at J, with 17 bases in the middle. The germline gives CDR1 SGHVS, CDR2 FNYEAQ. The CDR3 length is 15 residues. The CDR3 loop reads CASEREGGLNSPLHF. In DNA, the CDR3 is TGTGCCAGCGAGCGCGAGGGGGGTCTTAATTCACCCCTCCACTTT. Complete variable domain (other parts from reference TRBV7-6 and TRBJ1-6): GAGVSQSPRYKVTKRGQDVALRCDPISGHVSLYWYRQALGQGPEFLTYFNYEAQQDKSGLPNDRFSAERPEGSISTLTIQRTEQRDSAMYRCASEREGGLNSPLHFGNGTRLTVT.

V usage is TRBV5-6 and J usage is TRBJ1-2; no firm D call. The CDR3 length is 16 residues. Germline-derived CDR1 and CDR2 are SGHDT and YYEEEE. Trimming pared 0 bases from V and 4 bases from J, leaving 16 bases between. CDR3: CASSLAGWAASYGYTF. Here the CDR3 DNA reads TGTGCCAGCAGCTTGGCCGGTTGGGCAGCAAGCTATGGCTACACCTTC.

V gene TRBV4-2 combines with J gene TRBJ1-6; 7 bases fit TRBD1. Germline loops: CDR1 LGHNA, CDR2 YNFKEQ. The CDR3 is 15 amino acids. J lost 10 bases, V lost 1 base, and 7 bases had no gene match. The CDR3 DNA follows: TGTGCCAGCAGCCAAGTATCCAGGGGGGACTCACCCCTCCACTTT. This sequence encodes CASSQVSRGDSPLHF.

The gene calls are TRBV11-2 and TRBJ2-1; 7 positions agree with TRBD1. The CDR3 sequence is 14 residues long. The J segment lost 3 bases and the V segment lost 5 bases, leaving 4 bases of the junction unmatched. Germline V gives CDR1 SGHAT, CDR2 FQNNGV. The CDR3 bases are TGTGCCAGCAGCCGTAGACAGGGCTACAATGAGCAGTTCTTC. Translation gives CASSRRQGYNEQFF. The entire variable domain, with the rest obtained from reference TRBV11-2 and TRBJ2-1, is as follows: EAGVAQSPRYKIIEKRQSVAFWCNPISGHATLYWYQQILGQGPKLLIQFQNNGVVDDSQLPKDRFSAERLKGVDSTLKIQPAKLEDSAVYLCASSRRQGYNEQFFGPGTRLTVL.

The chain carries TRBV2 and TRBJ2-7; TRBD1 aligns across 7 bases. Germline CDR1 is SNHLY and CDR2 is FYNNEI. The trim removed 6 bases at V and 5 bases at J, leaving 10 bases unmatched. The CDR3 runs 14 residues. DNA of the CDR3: TGTGCCAGCAGCACAAACAGGGGTTGGGACGAGCAGTACTTC. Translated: CASSTNRGWDEQYF.

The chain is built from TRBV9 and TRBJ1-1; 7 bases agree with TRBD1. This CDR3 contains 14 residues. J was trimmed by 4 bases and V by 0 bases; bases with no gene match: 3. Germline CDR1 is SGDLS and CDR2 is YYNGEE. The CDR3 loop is CASSVGQGVTEAFF. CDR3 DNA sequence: TGTGCCAGCAGCGTAGGGCAGGGGGTCACTGAAGCTTTCTTT.